These 26 T cell receptor beta chains originate from one sample sequenced in a study of control samples from healthy donors and cancer patients. Sequenced by immunoSEQ multiplex PCR; TCRdb stores in-frame clones only, minus some. The table shows 64,000 or so clones, with more than 90% occurring only once. Specimen: PBMCs. These TCRs come from a man aged 35 to 55 with colorectal cancer.

V gene TRBV2 combines with J gene TRBJ2-2; 7 positions match TRBD1. This CDR3 has 15 amino acids. Germline-derived CDR1 and CDR2 are SNHLY and FYNNEI. Trimming removed 5 bases from V and 3 bases from J; junction bases left unmatched: 6. The CDR3 sequence is CASSKQGLDTGELFF. CDR3 in DNA: TGTGCCAGCAGTAAACAGGGGTTAGACACCGGGGAGCTGTTTTTT.

The chain links TRBV5-1 to TRBJ1-4; 9 bases are a match to TRBD1. This CDR3 region has 14 residues. Germline V CDR1 and CDR2: SGHRS, YFSETQ. Trimming removed 2 bases from V and 5 bases from J; junction bases left unmatched: 1. CDR3 sequence: CASSLGTGNEKLFF. The CDR3 DNA is TGCGCCAGCAGCTTAGGGACAGGGAATGAAAAACTGTTTTTT.

CDR3 nucleotide sequence: TGTGCCAGCAGATCCGACAGGGGCCATTACAATGAGCAGTTCTTC. The encoded protein is CASRSDRGHYNEQFF. The J gene is TRBJ2-1, the V gene TRBV6-5, with TRBD1 matching over 8 bases. This CDR3 region has 15 residues. V gave up 6 bases and J gave up 4 bases; unmatched junction bases: 8. Per germline, CDR1 MNHEY and CDR2 SVGAGI.

In the case of this clone: It is unclear where the CDR3 begins or ends on the DNA, so no DNA is shown, and the CDR3 is as TCRdb lists it. This chain joins TRBV21-1 and TRBJ1-1. TRBV21-1 is assigned pseudogene status. The length of the CDR3 is 14 amino acids, counting both ends. The CDR3 loop is CASTWGRGNTEAFF.

V is TRBV6-2 or TRBV6-3 and J is TRBJ2-2, with D uncertain. The germline V gene encodes CDR1 MNHEY and CDR2 SVGEGT. V was clipped by 2 bases and J by 4 bases, with 26 bases between them. This CDR3 has 20 amino acids. CDR3 protein: CASSYLMEGSLLLRTGELFF. DNA of the CDR3: TGTGCCAGCAGTTACCTCATGGAAGGAAGCCTTCTACTCCGCACCGGGGAGCTGTTTTTT.

The rearrangement uses TRBV12-3 or TRBV12-4 and TRBJ1-1; D is undetermined. Deletions cut 7 bases from V and 0 bases from J, with 3 bases between. The CDR3 runs 11 residues. The CDR3 protein is CASMLNTEAFF. The CDR3 bases are TGTGCCAGCATGTTGAACACTGAAGCTTTCTTT.

This clone was seen just once. The rearrangement uses TRBV2 and TRBJ2-5; D gene ambiguous. The germline gives CDR1 SNHLY, CDR2 FYNNEI. The V gene lost 6 bases and the J gene lost 4 bases, with 12 bases spanning the gap. This CDR3 contains 13 residues. This CDR3 is CASRADAVETQYF. The CDR3 coding sequence is TGTGCCAGCAGGGCCGACGCGGTAGAGACCCAGTACTTC.

The chain employs TRBV6-6 and TRBJ2-3; D is unresolved. The CDR3 covers 12 residues. Trimming cost V 2 bases and J 6 bases, with 6 bases left between them. Germline V gives CDR1 MNHNY, CDR2 SVGAGI (reference sequence). The CDR3 spells CASSYVGDTQYF. The CDR3 DNA reads TGTGCCAGCAGTTACGTAGGTGATACGCAGTATTTT.

This clone was detected only once. The chain links TRBV3-1 (or the pseudogene TRBV3-2) to TRBJ2-4, with no clear D. CDR1 is LGHDT, CDR2 YNNKEL, per germline (reference sequence). Trimming removed 1 base from V and 5 bases from J, with 12 bases in between. The length of the CDR3 is 15 residues. The CDR3 loop reads CASSQVSSQQNIQYF. The DNA of the CDR3 is TGTGCCAGCAGCCAAGTGTCCAGTCAACAAAACATTCAGTACTTC.

A few counts support this clone. V usage is TRBV11-2 and J usage is TRBJ2-1; D might be TRBD2 (5 bases). Germline V CDR1 and CDR2: SGHAT, FQNNGV. The length of the CDR3 is 12 residues. With 5 bases removed from V and 6 bases from J, the gap between germline ends came to 8 bases. CDR3 sequence: CASSLAFNEQFF. The CDR3 bases are TGTGCCAGCAGCCTAGCATTCAATGAGCAGTTCTTC.

The chain joins TRBV20-1 to TRBJ2-1; tentatively, D is TRBD1 (5 bases). The length of the CDR3 is 11 residues. V was shortened by 5 bases and J by 6 bases, with 8 bases between the two germline ends. Germline assignment: CDR1 DFQATT and CDR2 SNEGSKA (reference sequence). The CDR3 region has the DNA TGCAGTGCTCTACAGGTCAATGAGCAGTTCTTC. Translated: CSALQVNEQFF.

The rearrangement joins TRBV5-1 to TRBJ1-3; D is unclear. Per germline, CDR1 SGHRS and CDR2 YFSETQ. V dropped 0 bases and J dropped 3 bases, with 13 bases sitting between them. The CDR3 is 16 residues long. This chain's CDR3 is CASSLGASPLGNTIYF. The CDR3 DNA follows: TGCGCCAGCAGCTTGGGTGCGAGTCCCCTTGGAAACACCATATATTTT. The whole variable domain, remainder taken from reference TRBV5-1 and TRBJ1-3, is KAGVTQTPRYLIKTRGQQVTLSCSPISGHRSVSWYQQTPGQGLQFLFEYFSETQRNKGNFPGRFSGRQFSNSRSEMNVSTLELGDSALYLCASSLGASPLGNTIYFGEGSWLTVV.

The chain recombines TRBV29-1 with TRBJ2-7, with 8 bases lining up with TRBD2. The CDR3 has 13 amino acids. V gave up 4 bases and J gave up 4 bases; unmatched junction bases: 6. Germline V gene lookup returns CDR1 SQVTM and CDR2 ANQGSEA. CDR3 bases: TGCAGCGTTGGGCGGGGGGAAGAATACGAGCAGTACTTC. Protein sequence: CSVGRGEEYEQYF.

The sample holds a few counts of this clone. This chain links TRBV2 with TRBJ1-5; D is unresolved. Germline lookup yields CDR1 SNHLY and CDR2 FYNNEI. The CDR3 contains 13 residues. V was shortened by 4 bases and J by 4 bases, with 8 bases between the two germline ends. The CDR3 sequence is CASSGNPNQPQHF. CDR3 nucleotide sequence: TGTGCCAGCAGTGGGAATCCGAATCAGCCCCAGCATTTT.

The chain uses TRBV30 and TRBJ1-1; TRBD1 is a possible D gene (5 bases). Germline CDR1 reads GTSNPN; CDR2 reads SVGIG (reference sequence). Between the trimmed V and J ends, which lost 1 base and 9 bases, there was a span of 15 bases. This CDR3 comprises 13 residues. The CDR3 nucleotides read TGTGCCTGGAGTGACCCCGGGACGGTCAAAGCTTTCTTT. The encoded protein is CAWSDPGTVKAFF.

The DNA of the CDR3 is TGCAGCGCATCATTCGGAAACACCATATATTTT. Protein product: CSASFGNTIYF. The chain has TRBV29-1 and TRBJ1-3, with D unresolved. V lost 7 bases and J lost 4, with 8 bases in between. CDR1 is SQVTM, CDR2 ANQGSEA, per germline. This CDR3 spans 11 amino acids.

Only a few counts were recorded for this clone. The chain is built from TRBV4-1 and TRBJ2-2; the match to TRBD2 covers 8 bases. Trimming took 4 bases from V and 7 from J; bases not matched to a gene: 14. Germline loops: CDR1 MGHRA, CDR2 YSYEKL. The CDR3 sequence is 17 residues long. The CDR3 region has the DNA TGCGCCAGCAGCCGAGGTGGGCGGGGGGCCCAAGGCGGGGAGCTGTTTTTT. It encodes CASSRGGRGAQGGELFF.

The rearrangement joins TRBV7-3 to TRBJ2-3; 14 bases line up with TRBD2. V trimming: 0 bases; J trimming: 1 base; junction bases outside the gene matches: 12. Germline V gives CDR1 SGHTA, CDR2 FQGTGA. The CDR3 is 21 amino acids. CDR3 amino acids: CASSLTGPGTSGGGGTDTQYF. The CDR3 coding sequence is TGTGCCAGCAGCTTAACTGGACCCGGGACTAGCGGGGGAGGGGGCACAGATACGCAGTATTTT. The full variable domain, rest sourced from reference TRBV7-3 and TRBJ2-3, is GAGVSQTPSNKVTEKGKYVELRCDPISGHTALYWYRQSLGQGPEFLIYFQGTGAADDSGLPNDRFFAVRPEGSVSTLKIQRTERGDSAVYLCASSLTGPGTSGGGGTDTQYFGPGTRLTVL.

The gene calls are TRBV18 and TRBJ2-2; TRBD1 matches at 8 bases. The CDR3 consists of 15 residues. The trim removed 5 bases at V and 2 bases at J, leaving 4 bases unmatched. In germline, CDR1 is KGHSH, CDR2 LQKENI. The CDR3 nucleotides are TGTGCCAGCTCAGAGACAGGGGATAACACCGGGGAGCTGTTTTTT. Translated, it gives CASSETGDNTGELFF.

Here the CDR3 DNA reads TGTGCCAGTAGCAAAGGGGCGGGGCGGCAAGAGACCCAGTACTTC. It specifies CASSKGAGRQETQYF. The chain links TRBV19 to TRBJ2-5, with D possibly being TRBD2 (6 bases). The CDR3 is 15 residues long. The V end lost 6 bases, the J end lost 2 bases, and 16 bases lay between the germline ends. Germline V CDR1 and CDR2: LNHDA, SQIVND (reference sequence).

This chain uses TRBV5-4 with TRBJ1-1, with 9 nucleotides matching TRBD1. Germline V CDR1 and CDR2: SGHNT, YYREEE (reference sequence). The CDR3 length is 13 residues. The J segment lost 6 bases and the V segment lost 4 bases, leaving 4 bases of the junction unmatched. CDR3 in DNA: TGTGCCAGCAGCACAGACAGGGGGGCTGAAGCTTTCTTT. As protein: CASSTDRGAEAFF.

This clone was seen a handful of times. The identical CDR3 is also encoded by other nucleotide sequences in the sample. The J gene is TRBJ2-6, the V gene TRBV18; D is undetermined. With 3 bases removed from V and 0 bases from J, the gap between germline ends came to 3 bases. This CDR3 region has 14 residues. Germline V CDR1 and CDR2: KGHSH, LQKENI. CDR3 nucleotide sequence: TGTGCCAGCTCACCTACCTCTGGGGCCAACGTCCTGACTTTC. Protein: CASSPTSGANVLTF.

V gene TRBV19 combines with J gene TRBJ2-3; 13 positions agree with TRBD2. The CDR3 has 16 amino acids. The V gene end was trimmed by 5 bases and the J gene end by 4 bases; junction bases not matched to a gene: 6. CDR1 and CDR2 (germline): LNHDA, SQIVND (reference sequence). Written as DNA, the CDR3 is TGTGCCAGTAGTCGTACTAGCGGGGGGGCCGCAGATACGCAGTATTTT. It is translated as CASSRTSGGAADTQYF.

The chain joins TRBV4-1 to TRBJ1-2, with TRBD1 identical over 11 bases. From germline, CDR1 is MGHRA and CDR2 YSYEKL. The ends lost 3 bases at V and 1 base at J; junction bases unmatched: 4. The CDR3 has 16 amino acids. CDR3 loop: CASSHIGTGGNYGYTF. The CDR3 DNA sequence: TGCGCCAGCAGCCACATCGGGACAGGGGGTAACTATGGCTACACCTTC.

The rearrangement links TRBV7-2 to TRBJ1-2; D not resolved. The V gene lost 1 base and the J gene lost 8 bases, with 14 bases spanning the gap. Per germline, CDR1 SGHTA and CDR2 FQGNSA. The CDR3 has 14 amino acids. The CDR3: CASSLGSGMGGYTF. The CDR3 nucleotides read TGTGCCAGCAGCTTAGGATCGGGGATGGGCGGCTACACCTTC.

This chain uses TRBV20-1 with TRBJ2-7; D remains ambiguous. V lost 2 bases and J 7 bases, leaving 6 bases between the germline ends. Germline assignment: CDR1 DFQATT and CDR2 SNEGSKA (reference sequence). The CDR3 extends over 10 amino acids. The CDR3 is CSARRWEQYF. The CDR3 DNA follows: TGCAGTGCTAGAAGGTGGGAGCAGTACTTC.